Listed below are T cell receptor beta chains from one sample, sequenced in a study of cytomegalovirus exposure and HLA in healthy donors. Generated by immunoSEQ multiplex PCR, the TCRdb table keeps only in-frame clones and is missing some. The sample comprises about 56,000 clones, roughly 83% of which are singletons, and around 1.7% rests with the top ten. Sequenced material: PBMCs. Receptors originate from a man in his forties in good health and CMV-seronegative. Each CDR3 is given with its conserved first and last residue. A D gene is named only where the DNA matches it firmly. A row's size may be missing; if present it is once, few, many or a size class.

>TRBJ1-6|-|TRBV6-1|-
CASGRDYNSPLHF
TGTGCCAGCGGCAGGGACTATAATTCACCCCTCCACTTT
>TRBJ1-6|TRBD1|TRBV2|few
CASIGDRNSPLHF
TGTGCCAGCATTGGGGACAGGAATTCACCCCTCCACTTT
>TRBJ2-3|TRBD1|TRBV27|-
CASSFDREVKDTQYF
TGTGCCAGCAGTTTCGACAGGGAAGTCAAAGATACGCAGTATTTT
>TRBJ2-1|-|TRBV27|-
CASTTIGDNEQFF
TGTGCCAGCACCACGATAGGGGACAATGAGCAGTTCTTC
>TRBJ2-3|-|TRBV5-6|-
CASRYSPGADQFYTDTQYF
TGTGCCAGCAGATACTCCCCTGGGGCGGATCAATTTTACACAGATACGCAGTATTTT
>TRBJ1-2|-|TRBV9|few
CASSQTPGVPGGYTF
TGTGCCAGCAGCCAGACTCCCGGGGTGCCGGGGGGCTACACCTTC
>TRBJ1-1|-|TRBV2|-
CASSPGQTINTEAFF
TGTGCCAGCAGTCCCGGACAGACCATCAACACTGAAGCTTTCTTT
>TRBJ2-2|-|TRBV5-6|-
CASSLDGAGIDTGELFF
TGTGCCAGCAGCTTGGATGGAGCAGGGATTGACACCGGGGAGCTGTTTTTT
>TRBJ1-2|-|TRBV6-1|-
CASSDEKTEYGYTF
TGTGCCAGCAGTGACGAGAAGACAGAATATGGCTACACCTTC
>TRBJ2-3|-|TRBV9|-
CASSAPLDFRGGRVTDTQYF
TGTGCCAGCAGCGCGCCCCTTGATTTTAGAGGGGGTCGCGTTACAGATACGCAGTATTTT
>TRBJ2-1|-|TRBV9|-
CASSARTGSGFNEQFF
TGTGCCAGCAGCGCCCGAACAGGGTCCGGGTTCAATGAGCAGTTCTTC